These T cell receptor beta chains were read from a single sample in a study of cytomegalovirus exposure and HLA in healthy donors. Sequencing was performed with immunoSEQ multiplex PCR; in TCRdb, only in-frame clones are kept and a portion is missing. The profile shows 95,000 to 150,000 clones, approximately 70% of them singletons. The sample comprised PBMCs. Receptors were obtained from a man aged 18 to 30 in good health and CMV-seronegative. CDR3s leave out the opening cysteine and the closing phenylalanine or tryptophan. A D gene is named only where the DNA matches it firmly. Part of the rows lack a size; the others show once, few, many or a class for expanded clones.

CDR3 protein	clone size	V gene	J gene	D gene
ASSFLRGTVNYGYT	.	TRBV27	TRBJ1-2	.
ASNKFTRGRETQY	.	TRBV6-5	TRBJ2-5	.
ASSHAGKETQY	.	TRBV18	TRBJ2-5	.
ASSPTSGSYEQY	.	TRBV6-1	TRBJ2-7	TRBD2
AWSVRQGNGELF	.	TRBV30	TRBJ2-2	TRBD1
AWSAGLGNREQY	few	TRBV30	TRBJ2-7	TRBD2
ASSLGFEAF	.	TRBV27	TRBJ1-1	.
ASSEALAGIGNEQF	.	TRBV2	TRBJ2-1	TRBD2
ASSLAPGWETQY	.	TRBV7-6	TRBJ2-5	.
ASAKSRSGGPRETQY	few	TRBV9	TRBJ2-5	TRBD2
ASSVGVWTTDNSNYGYT	few	TRBV9	TRBJ1-2	.
ASVGQGLEDTEAF	.	TRBV2	TRBJ1-1	TRBD1
ASSSDRGATEAF	.	TRBV5-4	TRBJ1-1	TRBD1
ASTPRGAGGEKLF	.	TRBV7-8	TRBJ1-4	.
ASTSGTGHSYEQY	.	TRBV28	.	TRBD1